A single sample gave rise to the 13 T cell receptor beta chains below, sequenced in a study of memory CD8 T cells in hepatitis C reinfection. Using immunoSEQ multiplex PCR, the repertoire was profiled, and TCRdb retains in-frame clones only, with some absent. The sample carries 40,000 to 45,000 clones, approximately 90% recorded once. Time point specified: peak reinfection, 3 to 8 weeks after reinfection detection. TCR sequencing was done directly ex vivo on sorted cells, without expansion in vitro. Specimen: naive CD8+ T cells sorted from blood. Receptor source: a man younger than 35 with hepatitis C virus infection.

The CDR3 bases are TGTGCCAGCAGCTTAGATCTACAGGCGTCCTACGAGCAGTACGTC. The encoded protein is CASSLDLQASYEQYV. The chain links TRBV11-2 to TRBJ2-7; tentatively, D is TRBD1 (5 bases). The length of the CDR3 is 15 residues. CDR1 SGHAT and CDR2 FQNNGV come from the germline V gene. Between the trimmed V and J ends, which lost 0 bases and 1 base, there was a span of 10 bases.

The chain links TRBV2 to TRBJ2-7; 7 bases line up with TRBD2. The V gene's germline CDR1 is SNHLY and CDR2 FYNNEI. This CDR3 region has 15 residues. The V segment lost 8 bases and the J segment 5 bases; nucleotides outside the gene matches: 15. CDR3 loop: CASRLGLADGDEQYF. The CDR3 DNA sequence: TGTGCCAGCCGCCTTGGGCTAGCGGATGGGGACGAGCAGTACTTC.

This clone has a single count. This rearrangement joins TRBV6-5 to TRBJ2-6; unclear D gene. This CDR3 contains 14 residues. The V end was cut by 3 bases, the J end by 1 base, with 4 bases between. In germline, CDR1 is MNHEY, CDR2 SVGAGI. CDR3 in amino acids: CASSYTSGANVLTF. CDR3 DNA: TGTGCCAGCAGTTATACTTCTGGGGCCAACGTCCTGACTTTC.

The chain carries TRBV11-2 and TRBJ2-5; D perhaps matches TRBD2 (5 bases). V lost 5 bases, J lost 1 base, and 14 bases lay in between. Germline CDR1 and CDR2: SGHAT and FQNNGV. This CDR3 has 15 residues. The CDR3 protein is CASSLYASGQETQYF. CDR3 in DNA: TGTGCCAGCAGCCTCTATGCCAGCGGCCAAGAGACCCAGTACTTC.

The J gene is TRBJ2-7, the V gene TRBV7-8; 8 bases agree with TRBD1. V trimming: 1 base; J trimming: 1 base; junction bases outside the gene matches: 6. The CDR3 consists of 16 residues. Per the germline V gene, CDR1 is SGHVS and CDR2 is FQNEAQ. The CDR3 is CASSLEGQDNSYEQYF. The CDR3 DNA is TGTGCCAGCAGCTTAGAGGGACAGGATAATTCCTACGAGCAGTACTTC.

The chain has TRBV27 and TRBJ2-7, with TRBD1 as a possible D gene (6 bases). This CDR3 comprises 14 residues. Trimming pared 2 bases from V and 2 bases from J, leaving 10 bases between. Germline loops: CDR1 MNHEY, CDR2 SMNVEV (reference sequence). The CDR3 region has the DNA TGTGCCAGCAGTTTAAGGGGGACCACCTACGAGCAGTACTTC. This sequence encodes CASSLRGTTYEQYF.

The rearrangement links TRBV28 to TRBJ1-5, with TRBD1 matching 9 bases. The CDR3 has 16 residues. Trimming at V came to 6 bases and at J to 0 bases, leaving 6 bases not matched to a gene. The germline CDR1 and CDR2 sequences are MDHEN and SYDVKM. As DNA, the CDR3 is TGTGCCAGCAGGGGACAGGGCCAATATAGCAATCAGCCCCAGCATTTT. Amino acids: CASRGQGQYSNQPQHF.

The V gene is TRBV7-8, the J gene TRBJ2-2; 7 nucleotides align to TRBD2. The CDR3 is 16 residues long. Germline CDR1 is SGHVS and CDR2 is FQNEAQ. V shed 5 bases, J shed 1 base, and the junction held 7 bases outside the gene matches. CDR3 sequence: CASSPRASGNTGELFF. The CDR3 coding sequence is TGTGCCAGCAGCCCCCGGGCTAGCGGGAACACCGGGGAGCTGTTTTTT.

This clone has more than one count but fewer than ten. This rearrangement joins TRBV6-5 to TRBJ1-1; D is uncertain. The CDR3 runs to 13 residues. Trimming pared 5 bases from V and 1 base from J, leaving 8 bases between. The V gene's germline CDR1 is MNHEY and CDR2 SVGAGI. This chain's CDR3 is CASSVPGNTEAFF. CDR3 DNA: TGTGCCAGCAGTGTTCCAGGGAACACTGAAGCTTTCTTT.

The CDR3: CASSLQASTGELFF. CDR3 DNA sequence: TGTGCCAGCAGTTTGCAAGCCTCAACCGGGGAGCTGTTTTTT. The chain employs TRBV27 and TRBJ2-2; D gene ambiguous. V was shortened by 3 bases and J by 5 bases, with 10 bases between the two germline ends. Looked up from germline, CDR1 is MNHEY and CDR2 is SMNVEV (reference sequence). This CDR3 has 14 residues.

The chain employs TRBV4-3 and TRBJ2-2, with 7 bases matching TRBD2. The V and J ends lost 0 bases and 4 bases, in that order; junction bases with no gene match: 2. This CDR3 contains 15 residues. Germline V lookup: CDR1 LGHNA, CDR2 YSLEER. CDR3: CASSQEGGTTGELFF. CDR3 bases: TGCGCCAGCAGCCAAGAGGGGGGGACCACCGGGGAGCTGTTTTTT.

The V and J genes are TRBV5-6 and TRBJ2-1; no clear D gene. Trimming took 4 bases from V and 0 from J, leaving 11 bases between them. CDR1 is SGHDT, CDR2 YYEEEE, per germline. This CDR3 contains 15 residues. CDR3 residues: CASSPMYSSYNEQFF. The CDR3 DNA is TGTGCCAGCAGCCCGATGTACAGCTCCTACAATGAGCAGTTCTTC.

The chain has TRBV19 and TRBJ1-3; D is undetermined. The CDR3 extends over 16 amino acids. Germline CDR1 LNHDA, CDR2 SQIVND (reference sequence). Trimming pared 2 bases from V and 0 bases from J, leaving 11 bases between. The CDR3 DNA is TGTGCCAGTAGTATACTGGTCGCCAGCTCTGGAAACACCATATATTTT. Translated, it gives CASSILVASSGNTIYF. The entire variable domain, with the rest obtained from reference TRBV19 and TRBJ1-3, is as follows: DGGITQSPKYLFRKEGQNVTLSCEQNLNHDAMYWYRQDPGQGLRLIYYSQIVNDFQKGDIAEGYSVSREKKESFPLTVTSAQKNPTAFYLCASSILVASSGNTIYFGEGSWLTVV.